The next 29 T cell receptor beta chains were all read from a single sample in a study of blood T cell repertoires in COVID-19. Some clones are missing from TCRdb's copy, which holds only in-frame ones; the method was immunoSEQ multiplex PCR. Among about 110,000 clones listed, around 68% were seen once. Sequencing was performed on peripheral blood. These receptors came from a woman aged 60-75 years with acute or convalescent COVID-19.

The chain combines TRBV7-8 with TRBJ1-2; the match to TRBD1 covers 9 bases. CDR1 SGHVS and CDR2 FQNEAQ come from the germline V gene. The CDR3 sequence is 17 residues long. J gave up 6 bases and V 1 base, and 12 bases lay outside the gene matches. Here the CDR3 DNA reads TGTGCCAGCAGCTTAGTCGTAGTTGAAACAGGGGGCCATGGCTACACCTTC. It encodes CASSLVVVETGGHGYTF.

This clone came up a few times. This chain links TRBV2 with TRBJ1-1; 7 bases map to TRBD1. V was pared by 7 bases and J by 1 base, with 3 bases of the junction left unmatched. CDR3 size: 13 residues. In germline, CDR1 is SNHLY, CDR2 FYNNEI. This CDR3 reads CASKGQPNTEAFF. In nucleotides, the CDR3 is TGTGCCAGCAAGGGACAGCCGAACACTGAAGCTTTCTTT.

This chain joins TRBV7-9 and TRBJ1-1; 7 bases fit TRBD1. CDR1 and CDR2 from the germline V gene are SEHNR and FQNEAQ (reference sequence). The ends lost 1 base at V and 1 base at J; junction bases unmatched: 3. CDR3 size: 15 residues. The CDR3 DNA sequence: TGTGCCAGCAGCTTAGGACAGGGATCGAACACTGAAGCTTTCTTT. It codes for CASSLGQGSNTEAFF.

The CDR3 region is CASSQENLTASYEQYF. CDR3 coding DNA: TGCGCCAGCAGCCAAGAGAATCTGACAGCCTCCTACGAGCAGTACTTC. The rearrangement joins TRBV4-3 to TRBJ2-7; D might be TRBD1 (5 bases). CDR3 length: 16 residues. The V and J ends lost 0 bases and 0 bases respectively, with 12 bases between them. CDR1 LGHNA and CDR2 YSLEER come from the germline V gene.

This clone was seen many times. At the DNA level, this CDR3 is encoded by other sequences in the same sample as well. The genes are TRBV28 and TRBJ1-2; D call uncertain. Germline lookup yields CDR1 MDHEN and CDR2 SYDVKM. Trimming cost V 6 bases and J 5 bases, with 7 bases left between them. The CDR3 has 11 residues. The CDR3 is CASSSRYGYTF. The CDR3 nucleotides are TGTGCCAGCAGCTCGCGGTATGGCTACACCTTC.

For the CDR3, the DNA is TGTGCTAGTGGAAGACAGCGTGGCTCTGGAAACACCATATATTTT. This gives the protein CASGRQRGSGNTIYF. V usage is TRBV12-5 and J usage is TRBJ1-3, with a tentative D call TRBD1 (5 bases). Per the germline V gene, CDR1 is LGHNT and CDR2 is FRNRAP. The ends were cut back, 6 bases at V and 0 bases at J, with 12 bases in the middle. This CDR3 contains 15 residues.

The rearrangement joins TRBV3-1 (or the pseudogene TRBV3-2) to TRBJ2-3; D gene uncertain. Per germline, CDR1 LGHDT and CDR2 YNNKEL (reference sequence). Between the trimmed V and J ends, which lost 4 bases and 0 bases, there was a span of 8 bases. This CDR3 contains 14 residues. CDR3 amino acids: CASSRPGSTDTQYF. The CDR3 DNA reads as TGTGCCAGCAGCCGCCCCGGTAGCACAGATACGCAGTATTTT.

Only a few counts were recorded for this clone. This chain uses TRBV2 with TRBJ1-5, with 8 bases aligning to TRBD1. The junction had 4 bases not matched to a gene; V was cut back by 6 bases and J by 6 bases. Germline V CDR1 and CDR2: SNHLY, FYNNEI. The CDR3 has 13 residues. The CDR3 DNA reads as TGTGCCAGCAGCATACAGGGGGGTCAGCCCCAGCATTTT. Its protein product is CASSIQGGQPQHF.

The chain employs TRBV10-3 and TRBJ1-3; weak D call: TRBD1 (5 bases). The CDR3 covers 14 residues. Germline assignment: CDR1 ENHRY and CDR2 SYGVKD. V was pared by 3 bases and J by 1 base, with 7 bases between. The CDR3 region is CAISDNRSGNTIYF. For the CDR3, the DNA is TGTGCCATCAGTGACAACAGGTCTGGAAACACCATATATTTT.

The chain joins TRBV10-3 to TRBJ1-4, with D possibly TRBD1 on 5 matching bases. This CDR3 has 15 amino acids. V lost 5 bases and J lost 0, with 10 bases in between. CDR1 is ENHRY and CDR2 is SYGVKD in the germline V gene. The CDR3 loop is CAISSLQATNEKLFF. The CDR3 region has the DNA TGTGCCATCAGTTCTTTACAGGCAACTAATGAAAAACTGTTTTTT.

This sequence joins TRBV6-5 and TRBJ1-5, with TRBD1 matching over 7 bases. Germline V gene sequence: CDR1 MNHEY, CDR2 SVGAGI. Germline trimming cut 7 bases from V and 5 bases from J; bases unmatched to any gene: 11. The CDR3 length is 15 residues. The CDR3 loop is CASKGAGAYYQPQHF. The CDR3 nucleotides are TGTGCCAGCAAGGGGGCAGGGGCCTACTATCAGCCCCAGCATTTT.

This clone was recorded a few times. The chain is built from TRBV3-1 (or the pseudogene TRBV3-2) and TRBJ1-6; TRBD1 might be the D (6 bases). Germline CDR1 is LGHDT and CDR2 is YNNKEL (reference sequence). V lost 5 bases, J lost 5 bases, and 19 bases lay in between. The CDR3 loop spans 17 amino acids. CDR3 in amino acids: CASSLTAGDCNNSPLHF. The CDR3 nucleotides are TGTGCCAGCAGCTTAACCGCAGGGGATTGTAATAATTCACCCCTCCACTTT.

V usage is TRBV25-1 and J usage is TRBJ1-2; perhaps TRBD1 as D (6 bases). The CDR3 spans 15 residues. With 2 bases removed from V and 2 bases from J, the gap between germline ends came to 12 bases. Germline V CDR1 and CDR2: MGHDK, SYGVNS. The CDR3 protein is CASSELGGGNYGYTF. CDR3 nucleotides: TGTGCCAGCAGTGAACTGGGAGGGGGAAACTATGGCTACACCTTC.

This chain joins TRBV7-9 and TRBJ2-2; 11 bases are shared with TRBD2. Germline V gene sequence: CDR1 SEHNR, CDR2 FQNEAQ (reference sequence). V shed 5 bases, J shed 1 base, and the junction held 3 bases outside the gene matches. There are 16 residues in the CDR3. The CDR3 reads CASSPTSGGNTGELFF. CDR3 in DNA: TGTGCCAGCAGCCCTACTAGCGGGGGGAACACCGGGGAGCTGTTTTTT.

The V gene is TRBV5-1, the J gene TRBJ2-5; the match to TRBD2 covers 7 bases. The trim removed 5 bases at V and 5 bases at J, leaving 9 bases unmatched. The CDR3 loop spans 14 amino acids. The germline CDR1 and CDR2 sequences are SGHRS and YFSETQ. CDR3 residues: CASREAGTGETQYF. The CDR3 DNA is TGCGCCAGCAGGGAAGCGGGGACCGGGGAGACCCAGTACTTC.

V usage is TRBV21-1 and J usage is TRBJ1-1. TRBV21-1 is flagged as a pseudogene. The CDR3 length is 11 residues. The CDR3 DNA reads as TGTGCCAATTTGGGGGGCACTGAAGCTTTCTTT. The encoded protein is CANLGGTEAFF.

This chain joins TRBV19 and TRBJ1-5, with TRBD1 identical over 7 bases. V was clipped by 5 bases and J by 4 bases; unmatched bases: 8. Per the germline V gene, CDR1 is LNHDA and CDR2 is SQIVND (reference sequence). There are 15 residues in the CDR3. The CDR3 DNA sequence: TGTGCCAGTAGTTCAACAGGGGCCCCTAATCAGCCCCAGCATTTT. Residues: CASSSTGAPNQPQHF.

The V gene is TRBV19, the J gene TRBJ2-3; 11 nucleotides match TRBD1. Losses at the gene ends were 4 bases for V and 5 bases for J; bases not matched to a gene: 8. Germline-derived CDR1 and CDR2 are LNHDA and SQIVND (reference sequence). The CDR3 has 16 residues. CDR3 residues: CASSTGGTGGRDTQYF. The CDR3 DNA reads TGTGCCAGTAGTACCGGAGGGACAGGGGGGCGAGATACGCAGTATTTT.

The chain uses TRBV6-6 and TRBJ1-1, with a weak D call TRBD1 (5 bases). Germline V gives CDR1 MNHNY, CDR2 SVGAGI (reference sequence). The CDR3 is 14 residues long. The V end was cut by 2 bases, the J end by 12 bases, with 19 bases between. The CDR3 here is CASSYPGGSGGTFF. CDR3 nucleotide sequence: TGTGCCAGCAGTTACCCGGGAGGCTCGGGGGGAACTTTCTTT.

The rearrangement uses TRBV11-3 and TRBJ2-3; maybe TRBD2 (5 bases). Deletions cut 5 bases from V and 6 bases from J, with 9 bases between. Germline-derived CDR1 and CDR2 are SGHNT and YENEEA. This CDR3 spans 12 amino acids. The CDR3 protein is CASSPDSDTQYF. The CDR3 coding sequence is TGTGCCAGCAGCCCGGACTCTGATACGCAGTATTTT.

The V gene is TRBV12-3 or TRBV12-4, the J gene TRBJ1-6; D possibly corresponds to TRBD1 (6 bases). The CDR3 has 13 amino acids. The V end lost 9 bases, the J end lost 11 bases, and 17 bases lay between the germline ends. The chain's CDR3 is CASSGQLQAPLHF. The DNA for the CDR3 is TGTGCCAGTTCTGGACAGCTTCAAGCACCCCTCCACTTT.

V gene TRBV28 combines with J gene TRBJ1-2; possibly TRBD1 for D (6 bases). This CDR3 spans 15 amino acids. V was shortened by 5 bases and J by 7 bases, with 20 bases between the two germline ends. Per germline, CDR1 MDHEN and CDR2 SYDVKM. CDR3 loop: CASSPSGTGRRGYTF. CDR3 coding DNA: TGTGCCAGCAGTCCTTCAGGTACAGGGCGGCGTGGCTACACCTTC.

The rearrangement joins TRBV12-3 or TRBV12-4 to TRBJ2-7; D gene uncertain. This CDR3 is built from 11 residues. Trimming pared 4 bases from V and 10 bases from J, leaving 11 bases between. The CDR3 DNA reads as TGTGCCAGCAGTTCTTACATCGAACAGTACTTC. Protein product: CASSSYIEQYF.

The CDR3 coding sequence is TGTGCCAGCAGTTACGGAGCGGGACAACATAATGAAAAACTGTTTTTT. Its protein is CASSYGAGQHNEKLFF. The chain joins TRBV6-5 to TRBJ1-4, with D tentatively TRBD1 (6 bases). Germline V gene data show CDR1 as MNHEY and CDR2 as SVGAGI. Trimming shortened V by 2 bases and J by 4 bases, and 14 bases separated the two germline ends. CDR3 size: 16 residues.

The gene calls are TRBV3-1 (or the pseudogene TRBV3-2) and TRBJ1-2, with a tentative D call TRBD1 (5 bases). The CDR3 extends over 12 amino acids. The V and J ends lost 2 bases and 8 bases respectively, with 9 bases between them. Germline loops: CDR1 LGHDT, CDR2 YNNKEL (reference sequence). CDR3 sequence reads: CASSQTDRGYTF. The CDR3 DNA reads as TGTGCCAGCAGCCAAACCGACAGAGGCTACACCTTC.

This CDR3 reads CASSKAGAGEQYF. CDR3 coding DNA: TGTGCCAGCAGCAAAGCAGGGGCAGGAGAGCAGTACTTC. The V and J genes are TRBV21-1 and TRBJ2-7; the table's D call of TRBD1 was not tested on the DNA. TRBV21-1 is described as a pseudogene. The CDR3 has 13 amino acids.

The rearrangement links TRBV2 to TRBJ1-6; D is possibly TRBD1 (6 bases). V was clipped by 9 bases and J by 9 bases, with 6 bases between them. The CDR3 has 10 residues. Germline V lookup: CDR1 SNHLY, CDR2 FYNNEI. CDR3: CARQGSPLHF. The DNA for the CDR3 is TGTGCCAGACAGGGTTCACCCCTCCACTTT.

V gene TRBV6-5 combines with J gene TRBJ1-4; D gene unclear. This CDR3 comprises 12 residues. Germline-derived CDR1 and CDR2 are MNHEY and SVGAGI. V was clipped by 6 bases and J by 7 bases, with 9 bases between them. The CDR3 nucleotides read TGTGCCAGCAGCTCGAGTACTGAAAAACTGTTTTTT. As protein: CASSSSTEKLFF.

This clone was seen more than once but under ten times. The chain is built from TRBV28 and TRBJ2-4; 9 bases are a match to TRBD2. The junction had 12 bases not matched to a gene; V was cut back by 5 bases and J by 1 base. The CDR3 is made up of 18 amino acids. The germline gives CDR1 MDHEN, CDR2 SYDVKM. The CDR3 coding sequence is TGTGCCAGCAGTCGCCCGGGACTAGCATTTGGGGCCAAAAACATTCAGTACTTC. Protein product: CASSRPGLAFGAKNIQYF.